Each of the 32 T cell receptor beta chains below was sequenced from the same sample in a study of blood T cells in healthy people across ages. The authors ran a second PCR of 7 to 11 cycles using a sample-barcoded 5' primer and a J-beta primer mix. One entry per CDR3 protein, called by TCRdb with MiXCR from the 5' RACE reads. The table lists 1.8 million or so distinct CDR3 sequences, 30% to 40% of them singletons. Sequenced sample: blood. These receptors originate from a human donor in good health.

This rearrangement joins TRBV5-1 to TRBJ1-6; a possible D gene is TRBD1 (6 bases). Trimming shortened V by 2 bases and J by 7 bases, and 16 bases separated the two germline ends. The length of the CDR3 is 16 residues. The germline CDR1 and CDR2 sequences are SGHRS and YFSETQ. The CDR3 nucleotides read TGCGCCAGCAGCTTCGGTGGGGGCGCAGGGAATTCACCCCTCCACTTT. It specifies CASSFGGGAGNSPLHF.

This clonotype turned up a few times. This rearrangement joins TRBV24-1 to TRBJ1-2; D is undetermined. There are 12 residues in the CDR3. CDR1 is KGHDR, CDR2 SFDVKD, per germline. The V end lost 8 bases, the J end lost 4 bases, and 10 bases lay between the germline ends. The CDR3 nucleotides read TGTGCCACCATTCTGGGGTTCTATGGCTACACCTTC. The encoded protein is CATILGFYGYTF.

The gene calls are TRBV11-2 and TRBJ2-7; 11 positions agree with TRBD1. CDR3 size: 15 residues. CDR1 is SGHAT and CDR2 is FQNNGV in the germline V gene. V shed 6 bases and J 4 bases; nucleotides not matched to a gene: 8. CDR3 in DNA: TGTGCCAGCAGGCGGGACAGGGGGGGAACGTACGAGCAGTACTTC. It is translated as CASRRDRGGTYEQYF.

The chain recombines TRBV20-1 with TRBJ1-1; D is ambiguous. V shed 6 bases and J shed 4 bases, with 12 bases lying between them. This CDR3 has 12 residues. Germline lookup yields CDR1 DFQATT and CDR2 SNEGSKA (reference sequence). The CDR3: CSAKDPSTEAFF. DNA for the CDR3: TGCAGTGCGAAGGACCCCAGCACTGAAGCTTTCTTT.

The chain has TRBV9 and TRBJ2-3; the D is unclear. The CDR3 is 15 residues long. Germline CDR1 and CDR2: SGDLS and YYNGEE. Deletions cut 3 bases from V and 1 base from J, with 12 bases between. Here the CDR3 reads CASSGFGFGTDTQYF. CDR3 bases: TGTGCCAGCAGCGGTTTCGGATTTGGCACAGATACGCAGTATTTT.

The rearrangement links TRBV20-1 to TRBJ2-7; 7 bases are shared with TRBD1. With V trimmed by 2 bases and J by 0 bases, 4 bases remained unmatched. This CDR3 has 14 residues. Germline-derived CDR1 and CDR2 are DFQATT and SNEGSKA (reference sequence). In nucleotides, the CDR3 is TGCAGTGCTAGACCCGGACAGGCCTCCTACGAGCAGTACTTC. Residues: CSARPGQASYEQYF.

This clonotype occurred many times. The chain links TRBV29-1 to TRBJ2-1; D gene uncertain. Between the trimmed V and J ends, which lost 0 bases and 5 bases, there was a span of 8 bases. This CDR3 is built from 13 residues. Germline CDR1 SQVTM, CDR2 ANQGSEA. CDR3 protein: CSVEEARNNEQFF. CDR3 DNA sequence: TGCAGCGTTGAAGAGGCTCGGAACAATGAGCAGTTCTTC.

Of note for this clonotype: Possible read error: a much larger clone is one base away. The rearrangement uses TRBV6-2 or TRBV6-3 and TRBJ1-4, with D unresolved. Germline values: CDR1 MNHEY, CDR2 SVGEGT. This CDR3 has 14 amino acids. CDR3 sequence: CAGSYSMENEKLFF. CDR3 in DNA: TGTGCCGGCAGTTACTCGATGGAGAATGAAAAACTGTTTTTT.

The table lists this clonotype with a few counts. J is TRBJ1-2 and V is TRBV9, with D maybe TRBD1 (6 bases). The CDR3 contains 15 residues. V was clipped by 3 bases and J by 3 bases, with 15 bases between them. Per germline, CDR1 SGDLS and CDR2 YYNGEE. In DNA form, the CDR3 reads TGTGCCAGCAGCGCAACGATCAGGGGTGACTATGGCTACACCTTC. Translated, it gives CASSATIRGDYGYTF.

The chain combines TRBV4-3 with TRBJ2-7, with D possibly matching TRBD1 (5 bases). Trimming stripped 11 bases from V and 5 bases from J, with 13 bases between. Germline loops: CDR1 LGHNA, CDR2 YSLEER. The CDR3 has 11 residues. The CDR3 sequence: CAARWGHEQYF. CDR3 coding DNA: TGCGCCGCCCGATGGGGCCACGAGCAGTACTTC.

This clonotype was detected many times. The J gene is TRBJ2-3, the V gene TRBV7-2; D unresolved. V was shortened by 5 bases and J by 2 bases, with 5 bases between the two germline ends. The CDR3 runs to 12 residues. Germline loops: CDR1 SGHTA, CDR2 FQGNSA. In DNA form, the CDR3 reads TGTGCCAGCAGCGCGTACACAGATACGCAGTATTTT. Protein product: CASSAYTDTQYF.

The rearrangement links TRBV5-6 to TRBJ2-1; 16 bases line up with TRBD2. Losses at the gene ends were 6 bases for V and 4 bases for J; bases not matched to a gene: 13. Germline CDR1 is SGHDT and CDR2 is YYEEEE. The CDR3 is 19 amino acids. DNA for the CDR3: TGTGCCAGCACCACCCCCGGGACTAGCGGGGGGGCAAGGTACAATGAGCAGTTCTTC. It translates to CASTTPGTSGGARYNEQFF.

The V call is TRBV29-1, the J call TRBJ2-5; 9 bases are a match to TRBD1. CDR3 length: 13 residues. Germline-derived CDR1 and CDR2 are SQVTM and ANQGSEA. V lost 7 bases to trimming and J lost 2 bases; unmatched junction nucleotides: 5. The CDR3 reads CSAGTGSQETQYF. The DNA of the CDR3 is TGCAGCGCCGGGACAGGGTCGCAAGAGACCCAGTACTTC.

The table lists this clonotype with a few counts. This chain connects TRBV20-1 to TRBJ2-7, with 9 bases that match TRBD2. This CDR3 contains 15 residues. Per germline, CDR1 DFQATT and CDR2 SNEGSKA (reference sequence). The V and J ends lost 6 bases and 7 bases, in that order; junction bases with no gene match: 16. The CDR3 spells CSAPLGVAGEREQYF. The DNA for the CDR3 is TGCAGTGCCCCCCTTGGGGTAGCGGGGGAAAGGGAGCAGTACTTC.

The chain uses TRBV4-2 and TRBJ1-5, with a weak D call TRBD1 (6 bases). CDR1 and CDR2 (germline): LGHNA, YNFKEQ. The CDR3 totals 15 residues. V was cut by 1 base and J by 6 bases, with 13 bases left in between. Here the CDR3 DNA reads TGTGCCAGCAGCCAAGGCGGGGCAGGGGTTCAGCCCCAGCATTTT. Protein product: CASSQGGAGVQPQHF.

The rearrangement links TRBV20-1 to TRBJ2-5; 7 bases align to TRBD2. Germline values: CDR1 DFQATT, CDR2 SNEGSKA (reference sequence). V lost 6 bases, J lost 3 bases, and 16 bases stayed unmatched. The CDR3 contains 16 residues. This chain's CDR3 is CSAPVHGGGLEETQYF. DNA for the CDR3: TGCAGTGCCCCCGTTCATGGGGGGGGATTAGAAGAGACCCAGTACTTC.

This chain links TRBV7-9 with TRBJ2-3; D may match TRBD1 or TRBD2 (5 bases each). Trimming shortened V by 7 bases and J by 0 bases, and 14 bases separated the two germline ends. Germline values: CDR1 SEHNR, CDR2 FQNEAQ (reference sequence). The CDR3 loop spans 15 amino acids. CDR3 in DNA: TGTGCCAGCAAGACCACAGGAGGCAGCACAGATACGCAGTATTTT. This translates into CASKTTGGSTDTQYF.

The J gene is TRBJ1-1, the V gene TRBV7-2; 8 bases fit TRBD1. There are 14 residues in the CDR3. V shed 5 bases, J shed 7 bases, and the junction held 9 bases outside the gene matches. Looked up from germline, CDR1 is SGHTA and CDR2 is FQGNSA. CDR3 sequence reads: CASSPDRAGIEAFF. The CDR3 DNA sequence: TGTGCCAGCAGCCCGGACAGGGCAGGGATTGAAGCTTTCTTT.

The V call is TRBV18, the J call TRBJ2-7, with unresolved D. The CDR3 has 13 residues. CDR1 and CDR2 from the germline V gene are KGHSH and LQKENI. V lost 0 bases to trimming and J lost 5 bases, with 8 bases between them. The CDR3 DNA reads as TGTGCCAGCTCACCACCGGGGTTTGACGAGCAGTACTTC. This translates into CASSPPGFDEQYF.

This clonotype showed up just once. The V and J genes are TRBV20-1 and TRBJ2-5, with a possible D match to TRBD1 (6 bases). Trimming pared 1 base from V and 11 bases from J, leaving 20 bases between. The CDR3 totals 14 residues. Germline loops: CDR1 DFQATT, CDR2 SNEGSKA (reference sequence). The DNA for the CDR3 is TGCAGTGCTAGAGGCGGACAGATTAACAATGAGCAGTACTTC. This sequence encodes CSARGGQINNEQYF.

The chain is built from TRBV20-1 and TRBJ1-5; 7 nucleotides line up with TRBD1. CDR1 and CDR2 from the germline V gene are DFQATT and SNEGSKA (reference sequence). With 7 bases clipped from V and 5 bases from J, the junction kept 8 bases outside the gene matches. There are 13 residues in the CDR3. The CDR3 here is CSVRGQVHQPQHF. The CDR3 DNA is TGCAGTGTCAGAGGACAGGTTCATCAGCCCCAGCATTTT.

Details on this clonotype: Mismatch with germline at one junction end may stem from a read error. The chain couples TRBV29-1 to TRBJ2-7; D is unresolved. CDR1 SQVTM and CDR2 ANQGSEA come from the germline V gene. The length of the CDR3 is 14 residues. The CDR3 bases are TGCAGCGTTGAAGTGACCTTGAGCTCCTACGTGCAGTACTTC. This sequence encodes CSVEVTLSSYVQYF.

This clonotype was seen only a few times. The rearrangement joins TRBV7-9 to TRBJ2-7; tentatively, D is TRBD1 or TRBD2 (5 bases each). Deletions cut 5 bases from V and 2 bases from J, with 13 bases between. This CDR3 is built from 14 residues. Germline V gene sequence: CDR1 SEHNR, CDR2 FQNEAQ (reference sequence). CDR3 protein: CASSRDELPYEQYF. For the CDR3, the DNA is TGTGCCAGCAGCCGGGACGAATTGCCCTACGAGCAGTACTTC.

V gene TRBV20-1 combines with J gene TRBJ2-4, with 7 nucleotides matching TRBD1. The CDR3 sequence is 13 residues long. The trim removed 4 bases at V and 13 bases at J, leaving 13 bases unmatched. CDR1 DFQATT and CDR2 SNEGSKA come from the germline V gene (reference sequence). The CDR3 reads CSATQTGVGEQYF. DNA for the CDR3: TGCAGTGCTACCCAAACAGGGGTGGGTGAGCAGTACTTC.

J is TRBJ2-7 and V is TRBV5-1; a weak D match, TRBD2 (7 bases). Germline lookup yields CDR1 SGHRS and CDR2 YFSETQ. Trimming shortened V by 4 bases and J by 3 bases, and 11 bases separated the two germline ends. The CDR3 length is 13 residues. CDR3 residues: CASSPGDYYEQYF. The CDR3 coding sequence is TGCGCCAGCAGCCCAGGGGACTACTACGAGCAGTACTTC. Full variable domain (rest looked up from reference TRBV5-1 and TRBJ2-7): KAGVTQTPRYLIKTRGQQVTLSCSPISGHRSVSWYQQTPGQGLQFLFEYFSETQRNKGNFPGRFSGRQFSNSRSEMNVSTLELGDSALYLCASSPGDYYEQYFGPGTRLTVT.

This chain uses TRBV5-8 with TRBJ2-1; tentative D call: TRBD2 (5 bases). The DNA end lines up better with TRBJ2-7; the J call may be wrong. This CDR3 contains 15 residues. Germline-derived CDR1 and CDR2 are SGHTS and YDEGEE. The CDR3 reads CASSLAGLPGHEQYF. The CDR3 DNA sequence: TGTGCCAGCAGCTTGGCCGGACTCCCGGGCCACGAGCAGTACTTC.

Only a few counts were recorded for this clonotype. Relative to the germline gene, one junction end is altered; a read error may explain this. V usage is TRBV7-2 and J usage is TRBJ1-4; 10 nucleotides line up with TRBD1. The CDR3 is 17 amino acids. Germline CDR1 and CDR2: SGHTA and FQGNSA. CDR3 sequence: CASRPGQGGGTNEKPFF. DNA of the CDR3: TGTGCCAGCAGACCCGGACAGGGGGGAGGAACTAATGAAAAACCGTTTTTT.

This chain connects TRBV4-2 to TRBJ1-2, with D perhaps matching TRBD1 (6 bases). V gave up 0 bases and J gave up 5 bases, with 13 bases separating them. This CDR3 is 15 amino acids long. Germline V gene sequence: CDR1 LGHNA, CDR2 YNFKEQ. CDR3 bases: TGTGCCAGCAGCCAAGAGGGACACGGTAGTTATGGCTACACCTTC. Translation gives CASSQEGHGSYGYTF.

This clonotype came up a few times. The CDR3 bases are TGCGCCAGCAGCTTGGAAATTGGGAGTTACGAGCAGTACTTC. It codes for CASSLEIGSYEQYF. The chain joins TRBV5-1 to TRBJ2-7; a possible D gene is TRBD2 (5 bases). The CDR3 totals 14 residues. CDR1 and CDR2 (germline): SGHRS, YFSETQ. Trimming pared 0 bases from V and 4 bases from J, leaving 11 bases between.

Many counts were recorded for this clonotype. The chain recombines TRBV27 with TRBJ2-7; no firm D call. CDR1 is MNHEY, CDR2 SMNVEV, per germline (reference sequence). V was cut by 6 bases and J by 4 bases, with 16 bases left in between. The CDR3 loop spans 14 amino acids. This CDR3 reads CASSSRTKLYEQYF. CDR3 coding DNA: TGTGCCAGCAGCTCGCGGACGAAATTATACGAGCAGTACTTC.

The CDR3 nucleotides read TGTGCCAGCAGTGGAAGGACGTCTAGCACAGATACGCAGTATTTT. This codes for CASSGRTSSTDTQYF. The chain couples TRBV6-1 to TRBJ2-3; no firm D call. The CDR3 is 15 residues long. V was trimmed by 4 bases and J by 0 bases, leaving 11 bases between them. The V gene's germline CDR1 is MNHNS and CDR2 SASEGT.

The V gene is TRBV6-5, the J gene TRBJ2-1; weak D call: TRBD1 (7 bases). From germline, CDR1 is MNHEY and CDR2 SVGAGI. Trimming removed 6 bases at V and 6 bases at J, with 24 bases between. The CDR3 is 17 residues long. CDR3 DNA sequence: TGTGCCAGCAGCCTTAGAGGCGGGACAGAGCCCGTCAATGAGCAGTTCTTC. Translation: CASSLRGGTEPVNEQFF.